A single sample gave rise to the 22 T cell receptor beta chains below, sequenced in a study of blood T cell repertoires in COVID-19. Some clones are missing from TCRdb's copy, which holds only in-frame ones; the method was immunoSEQ multiplex PCR. This table has over 90,000 clones, almost 85% appearing once. Sequencing was done on a sample of peripheral blood. The receptors stem from a man over 45 with active or convalescent COVID-19.

This clone was seen more than once but under ten times. The V and J genes are TRBV24-1 and TRBJ1-5; 7 nucleotides agree with TRBD1. CDR3 length: 14 residues. The V gene end was trimmed by 6 bases and the J gene end by 6 bases; junction bases not matched to a gene: 7. Per the germline V gene, CDR1 is KGHDR and CDR2 is SFDVKD. The CDR3 is CATSPDRESQPQHF. The CDR3 bases are TGTGCCACCAGTCCAGACAGGGAGAGTCAGCCCCAGCATTTT.

The chain recombines TRBV10-1 with TRBJ1-2, with TRBD1 as a possible D gene (6 bases). CDR1 and CDR2 from the germline V gene are WNHNN and SYGVQD (reference sequence). The CDR3 is 15 residues long. Trimming removed 2 bases at V and 2 bases at J, with 12 bases between. The CDR3 DNA sequence: TGCGCCAGCAGTGAGGGGACACCGGACAACTATGGCTACACCTTC. Translation: CASSEGTPDNYGYTF.

The chain employs TRBV6-5 and TRBJ1-1, with D tentatively TRBD1 (5 bases). Trimming stripped 2 bases from V and 1 base from J, with 8 bases between. The germline CDR1 and CDR2 sequences are MNHEY and SVGAGI. The CDR3 has 14 residues. The CDR3 nucleotides are TGTGCCAGCAGTTACGGGGGGAAGAACACTGAAGCTTTCTTT. Its translation: CASSYGGKNTEAFF.

This chain connects TRBV11-2 to TRBJ1-2; D gene unclear. Germline CDR1 and CDR2: SGHAT and FQNNGV. The CDR3 runs to 13 residues. V dropped 4 bases and J dropped 0 bases, with 6 bases sitting between them. The DNA for the CDR3 is TGTGCCAGCAGCTCCTCTGCTAACTATGGCTACACCTTC. It codes for CASSSSANYGYTF.

This clone was counted a few times. The chain is built from TRBV28 and TRBJ1-2; TRBD1 is a possible D gene (5 bases). V was clipped by 4 bases and J by 2 bases, with 8 bases between them. CDR3 length: 13 amino acids. Germline values: CDR1 MDHEN, CDR2 SYDVKM. The CDR3 region is CASSSGQNYGYTF. The DNA for the CDR3 is TGTGCCAGCAGTTCTGGACAAAACTATGGCTACACCTTC.

The rearrangement links TRBV7-9 to TRBJ2-3, with 11 bases identical to TRBD2. V gave up 6 bases and J gave up 5 bases; unmatched junction bases: 10. In germline, CDR1 is SEHNR, CDR2 FQNEAQ (reference sequence). CDR3 length: 16 residues. CDR3 region: CASRKTSGGREDTQYF. Written as DNA, the CDR3 is TGTGCCAGCAGGAAAACTAGCGGGGGCCGGGAAGATACGCAGTATTTT.

The V and J genes are TRBV19 and TRBJ1-5; the D is unclear. The V end was cut by 6 bases, the J end by 4 bases, with 10 bases between. This CDR3 region has 13 residues. Germline assignment: CDR1 LNHDA and CDR2 SQIVND (reference sequence). The CDR3 spells CASRGQENQPQHF. For the CDR3, the DNA is TGTGCCAGTAGAGGTCAGGAAAATCAGCCCCAGCATTTT.

This chain links TRBV19 with TRBJ1-5; D is possibly TRBD1 (5 bases). The CDR3 spans 15 residues. The germline V gene encodes CDR1 LNHDA and CDR2 SQIVND (reference sequence). V was pared by 5 bases and J by 0 bases, with 11 bases between. The CDR3, as DNA: TGTGCCAGTAGTGCAACAGGTAATAGCAATCAGCCCCAGCATTTT. Its translation is CASSATGNSNQPQHF.

The chain combines TRBV6-6 with TRBJ1-5, with a possible D match to TRBD1 (5 bases). CDR1 and CDR2 (germline): MNHNY, SVGAGI (reference sequence). Trimming pared 2 bases from V and 7 bases from J, leaving 9 bases between. This CDR3 comprises 13 residues. The CDR3 DNA is TGTGCCAGCAGTTACGGGGGGAACCAGCCCCAGCATTTT. Translated: CASSYGGNQPQHF.

This clone was picked up a small number of times. The genes are TRBV10-3 and TRBJ2-5, with D uncertain. In germline, CDR1 is ENHRY, CDR2 SYGVKD. V was cut by 0 bases and J by 4 bases, with 3 bases left in between. This CDR3 comprises 12 residues. CDR3 bases: TGTGCCATCAGTGAGTCCGGAGAGACCCAGTACTTC. Translation gives CAISESGETQYF.

The chain combines TRBV18 with TRBJ2-1; weak D call: TRBD2 (5 bases). This CDR3 comprises 15 residues. The V end lost 2 bases, the J end lost 7 bases, and 15 bases lay between the germline ends. Looked up from germline, CDR1 is KGHSH and CDR2 is LQKENI. CDR3 in DNA: TGTGCCAGCTCACCATTTAGGAACGGGGTTAATGAGCAGTTCTTC. Its translation: CASSPFRNGVNEQFF. The full variable domain, in which reference TRBV18 and TRBJ2-1 provide the parts outside the CDR3, is NAGVMQNPRHLVRRRGQEARLRCSPMKGHSHVYWYRQLPEEGLKFMVYLQKENIIDESGMPKERFSAEFPKEGPSILRIQQVVRGDSAAYFCASSPFRNGVNEQFFGPGTRLTVL.

The chain has TRBV7-2 and TRBJ2-7, with a weak D call TRBD1 (5 bases). CDR3 length: 15 residues. In germline, CDR1 is SGHTA, CDR2 FQGNSA. Deletions cut 7 bases from V and 3 bases from J, with 19 bases between. The CDR3 loop is CASIPGAGALYEQYF. CDR3 nucleotide sequence: TGTGCCAGCATCCCTGGGGCAGGCGCACTCTACGAGCAGTACTTC. The full variable domain, with the rest looked up from reference TRBV7-2 and TRBJ2-7, is GAGVSQSPSNKVTEKGKDVELRCDPISGHTALYWYRQSLGQGLEFLIYFQGNSAPDKSGLPSDRFSAERTGGSVSTLTIQRTQQEDSAVYLCASIPGAGALYEQYFGPGTRLTVT.

The chain uses TRBV30 and TRBJ1-2; 8 positions match TRBD1. J was trimmed by 6 bases and V by 4 bases; bases with no gene match: 10. The CDR3 totals 14 residues. The germline gives CDR1 GTSNPN, CDR2 SVGIG (reference sequence). The DNA for the CDR3 is TGTGCCTGGACCCAGAGGACAGGGACGCATGGCTACACCTTC. It is translated as CAWTQRTGTHGYTF.

The chain joins TRBV28 to TRBJ2-3, with 10 bases lining up with TRBD2. The CDR3 is made up of 14 amino acids. Unmatched junction bases numbered 5, after V lost 10 bases and J lost 1 base. Germline lookup yields CDR1 MDHEN and CDR2 SYDVKM. The CDR3 nucleotides read TGTGCCATCGAGAGCGGGGGGGGCACAGATACGCAGTATTTT. This gives the protein CAIESGGGTDTQYF.

This clone occurred a few times. This chain uses TRBV19 with TRBJ2-2, with a possible D match to TRBD1 (6 bases). With 5 bases removed from V and 0 bases from J, the gap between germline ends came to 16 bases. CDR1 and CDR2 (germline): LNHDA, SQIVND (reference sequence). The length of the CDR3 is 17 residues. The CDR3 sequence: CASSPSNRATNTGELFF. The CDR3 DNA follows: TGTGCCAGTAGTCCTTCTAACAGGGCTACGAACACCGGGGAGCTGTTTTTT.

This clone has only one observation. The J gene is TRBJ2-5, the V gene TRBV25-1; TRBD2 agrees at 8 bases. V was pared by 6 bases and J by 1 base, with 10 bases of the junction left unmatched. This CDR3 is built from 16 residues. Germline assignment: CDR1 MGHDK and CDR2 SYGVNS. The CDR3 nucleotides are TGTGCCAGCAGGAAGCTAAGCGGGGGCCCCCAAGAGACCCAGTACTTC. This gives the protein CASRKLSGGPQETQYF.

J is TRBJ2-7 and V is TRBV5-1; the match to TRBD2 covers 9 bases. The CDR3 has 14 amino acids. J gave up 6 bases and V 0 bases, and 4 bases lay outside the gene matches. Germline CDR1 is SGHRS and CDR2 is YFSETQ. CDR3 coding DNA: TGCGCCAGCAGCTTGGGGAGCGGGGGGTTCGAGCAGTACGTC. As protein: CASSLGSGGFEQYV.

CDR3 loop: CASSSGLAGRNEQFF. CDR3 nucleotides: TGTGCCAGCAGTTCGGGACTAGCGGGGAGGAATGAGCAGTTCTTC. The V and J genes are TRBV6-5 and TRBJ2-1; 13 nucleotides line up with TRBD2. Trimming took 4 bases from V and 7 from J; bases not matched to a gene: 4. The CDR3 extends over 15 amino acids. In germline, CDR1 is MNHEY, CDR2 SVGAGI.

The V gene is TRBV15, the J gene TRBJ2-1; 10 bases map to TRBD2. The CDR3 runs 16 residues. Losses at the gene ends were 2 bases for V and 7 bases for J; bases not matched to a gene: 8. CDR1 is LNHNV and CDR2 is YYDKDF in the germline V gene (reference sequence). The CDR3 loop reads CATSRHGTSDYNEQFF. CDR3 sequence (DNA): TGTGCCACCAGCAGACACGGGACTAGCGATTATAATGAGCAGTTCTTC.

The chain links TRBV27 to TRBJ1-3; the D gene is possibly TRBD1 (6 bases). Germline values: CDR1 MNHEY, CDR2 SMNVEV (reference sequence). The V gene lost 6 bases and the J gene lost 0 bases, with 9 bases spanning the gap. The CDR3 runs 14 residues. The CDR3 DNA is TGTGCCAGCAGGCCACAGGGCTCTGGAAACACCATATATTTT. It specifies CASRPQGSGNTIYF.

This chain links TRBV3-1 (or the pseudogene TRBV3-2) with TRBJ2-7; the match to TRBD2 covers 15 bases. V was clipped by 0 bases and J by 5 bases; unmatched bases: 11. Germline V gene lookup returns CDR1 LGHDT and CDR2 YNNKEL (reference sequence). CDR3 length equals 19 residues. In nucleotides, the CDR3 is TGTGCCAGCAGCCAAGATAGGAGGGGACTAGCGGGGGGCAGCGACGAGCAGTACTTC. This codes for CASSQDRRGLAGGSDEQYF.

The rearrangement uses TRBV15 and TRBJ1-1; tentative D call: TRBD1 (5 bases). The germline V and J ends were trimmed by 4 bases and 1 base, with 7 bases remaining between them. The CDR3 loop spans 13 amino acids. Germline lookup yields CDR1 LNHNV and CDR2 YYDKDF (reference sequence). The CDR3 nucleotides are TGTGCCACCAGCAACACAGGGAACACTGAAGCTTTCTTT. This gives the protein CATSNTGNTEAFF.